Listed below are T cell receptor beta chains from one sample, sequenced in a study of a mutant IDH1 vaccine in newly diagnosed glioma. Using immunoSEQ multiplex PCR, the repertoire was profiled, and TCRdb retains in-frame clones only, with some absent. The data contain about 42,000 clones, 80% to 90% of them seen just once; the ten biggest clones take up approximately 1.5%. Antigens of these TCRs are unknown. Sequencing was performed on PBMCs, taken from a glioma patient whose treatment included an IDH1 peptide vaccine. These receptor sequences come from a man aged 40-55 years with glioma. Both conserved end residues are part of each CDR3. Each record gives: V gene, J gene, D gene, clone size, CDR3 protein, CDR3 DNA. D genes are given only for firm matches. Rows may omit the clone size; those that give it use once, few, many or a size class.

v_gene: TRBV28
j_gene: TRBJ1-4
d_gene: .
abundance: .
CDR3aa: CASSALGTGEKLFF
CDR3nt: TGTGCCAGCAGTGCCTTAGGCACGGGGGAAAAACTGTTTTTT

v_gene: TRBV2
j_gene: TRBJ1-5
d_gene: .
abundance: .
CDR3aa: CASSQNTNQPQHF
CDR3nt: TGTGCCAGCAGTCAGAACACCAATCAGCCCCAGCATTTT

v_gene: TRBV20-1
j_gene: TRBJ2-5
d_gene: .
abundance: once
CDR3aa: CSASWETQYF
CDR3nt: TGCAGTGCTAGCTGGGAGACCCAGTACTTC

v_gene: TRBV6-1
j_gene: TRBJ1-2
d_gene: .
abundance: .
CDR3aa: CASSGLGGGYGYTF
CDR3nt: TGTGCCAGCAGTGGACTCGGGGGTGGCTATGGCTACACCTTC

v_gene: TRBV2
j_gene: TRBJ2-1
d_gene: .
abundance: once
CDR3aa: CALIEGVSYNEQFF
CDR3nt: TGTGCCCTTATCGAGGGAGTCTCCTACAATGAGCAGTTCTTC

v_gene: TRBV4-2
j_gene: TRBJ2-1
d_gene: TRBD2
abundance: .
CDR3aa: CASSQVLAGGEREQFF
CDR3nt: TGTGCCAGCAGCCAAGTCCTAGCGGGCGGGGAGAGAGAGCAGTTCTTC

v_gene: TRBV18
j_gene: TRBJ1-1
d_gene: .
abundance: .
CDR3aa: CASSPGQDTEAFF
CDR3nt: TGTGCCAGCTCACCAGGTCAGGACACTGAAGCTTTCTTT

v_gene: TRBV9
j_gene: TRBJ2-7
d_gene: TRBD2
abundance: .
CDR3aa: CASSVYPSGTYEQYF
CDR3nt: TGTGCCAGCAGCGTATACCCTAGCGGGACCTACGAGCAGTACTTC

v_gene: TRBV4-2
j_gene: TRBJ2-1
d_gene: .
abundance: .
CDR3aa: CASSQGGNSYNEQFF
CDR3nt: TGTGCCAGCAGCCAGGGTGGGAACTCCTACAATGAGCAGTTCTTC

v_gene: TRBV5-1
j_gene: TRBJ2-3
d_gene: .
abundance: .
CDR3aa: CASRTVTDTQYF
CDR3nt: TGCGCCAGCAGAACTGTCACAGATACGCAGTATTTT

v_gene: TRBV5-1
j_gene: TRBJ2-7
d_gene: .
abundance: .
CDR3aa: CASSFTQGSYEQYF
CDR3nt: TGCGCCAGCAGCTTTACGCAGGGTTCCTACGAGCAGTACTTC

v_gene: TRBV19
j_gene: TRBJ2-7
d_gene: .
abundance: .
CDR3aa: CASRRGHRVTYEQYF
CDR3nt: TGTGCGAGTAGGAGGGGCCACAGGGTCACCTACGAGCAGTACTTC

v_gene: TRBV27
j_gene: TRBJ2-5
d_gene: .
abundance: .
CDR3aa: CASSFQGPPVTQETQYF
CDR3nt: TGTGCCAGCAGTTTTCAAGGACCGCCGGTAACGCAAGAGACCCAGTACTTC

v_gene: TRBV7-2
j_gene: TRBJ1-5
d_gene: .
abundance: once
CDR3aa: CASSLGGVGNQPQHF
CDR3nt: TGTGCCAGCAGCTTAGGAGGGGTCGGCAATCAGCCCCAGCATTTT

v_gene: TRBV18
j_gene: TRBJ1-3
d_gene: TRBD1
abundance: .
CDR3aa: CASSSIVRGLSGNTIYF
CDR3nt: TGTGCCAGCTCATCGATAGTCAGGGGGCTTTCTGGAAACACCATATATTTT

v_gene: TRBV5-6
j_gene: TRBJ1-2
d_gene: .
abundance: medium-sized
CDR3aa: CASSLGRVVYGYTF
CDR3nt: TGTGCCAGCAGCTTAGGCAGGGTGGTCTATGGCTACACCTTC

v_gene: TRBV7-2
j_gene: TRBJ2-1
d_gene: TRBD2
abundance: .
CDR3aa: CASSLVAGGRVEQFF
CDR3nt: TGTGCCAGCAGCTTAGTAGCGGGTGGCCGGGTTGAGCAGTTCTTC